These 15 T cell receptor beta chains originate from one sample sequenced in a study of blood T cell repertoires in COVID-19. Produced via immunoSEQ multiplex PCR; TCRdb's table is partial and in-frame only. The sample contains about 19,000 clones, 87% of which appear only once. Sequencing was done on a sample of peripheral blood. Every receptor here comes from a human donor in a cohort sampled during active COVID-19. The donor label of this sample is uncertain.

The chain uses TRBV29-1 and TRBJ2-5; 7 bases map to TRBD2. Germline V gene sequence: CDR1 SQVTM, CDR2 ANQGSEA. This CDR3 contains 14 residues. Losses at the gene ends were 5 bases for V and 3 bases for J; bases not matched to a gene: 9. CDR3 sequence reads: CSVPASGLKETQYF. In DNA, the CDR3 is TGCAGCGTTCCCGCTAGCGGATTAAAAGAGACCCAGTACTTC.

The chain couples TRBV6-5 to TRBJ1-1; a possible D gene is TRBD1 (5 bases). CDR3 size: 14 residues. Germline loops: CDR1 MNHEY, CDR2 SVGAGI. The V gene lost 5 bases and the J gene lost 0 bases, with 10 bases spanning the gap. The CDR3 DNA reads TGTGCCAGCAGTCCGGGGGGGATGAACACTGAAGCTTTCTTT. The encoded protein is CASSPGGMNTEAFF.

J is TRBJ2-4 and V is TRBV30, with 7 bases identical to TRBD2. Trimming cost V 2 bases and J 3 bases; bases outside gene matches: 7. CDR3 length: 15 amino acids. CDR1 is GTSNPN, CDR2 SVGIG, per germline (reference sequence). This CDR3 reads CAWSSFSGGKNIQYF. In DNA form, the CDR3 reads TGTGCCTGGAGTTCTTTCTCGGGGGGCAAAAACATTCAGTACTTC.

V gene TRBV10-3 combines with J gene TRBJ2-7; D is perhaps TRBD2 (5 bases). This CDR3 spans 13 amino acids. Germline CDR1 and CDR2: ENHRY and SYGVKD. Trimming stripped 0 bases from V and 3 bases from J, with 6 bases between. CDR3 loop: CAISESRDYEQYF. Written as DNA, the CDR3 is TGTGCCATCAGTGAGTCGAGGGACTACGAGCAGTACTTC.

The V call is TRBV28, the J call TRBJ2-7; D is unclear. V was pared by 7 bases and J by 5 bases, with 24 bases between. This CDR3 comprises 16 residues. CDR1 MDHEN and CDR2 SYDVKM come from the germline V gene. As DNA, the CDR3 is TGTGCCAGCATCAACTCGGTCGCCAGGTTTGGCCACGAGCAGTACTTC. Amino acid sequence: CASINSVARFGHEQYF.

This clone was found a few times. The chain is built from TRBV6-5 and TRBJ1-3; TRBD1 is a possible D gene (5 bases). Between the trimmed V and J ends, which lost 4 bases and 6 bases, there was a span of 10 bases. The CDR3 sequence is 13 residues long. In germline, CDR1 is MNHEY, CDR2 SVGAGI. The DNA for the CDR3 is TGTGCCAGCAGTTCAGGGTCCGCAAACACCATATATTTT. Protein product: CASSSGSANTIYF.

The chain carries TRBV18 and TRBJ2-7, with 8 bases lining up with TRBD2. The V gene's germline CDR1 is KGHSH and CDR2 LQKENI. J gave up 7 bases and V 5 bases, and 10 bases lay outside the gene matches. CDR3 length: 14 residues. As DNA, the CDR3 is TGTGCCAGCTCAACTACTAGCGGCCAGGGAGAGCAGTACTTC. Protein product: CASSTTSGQGEQYF.

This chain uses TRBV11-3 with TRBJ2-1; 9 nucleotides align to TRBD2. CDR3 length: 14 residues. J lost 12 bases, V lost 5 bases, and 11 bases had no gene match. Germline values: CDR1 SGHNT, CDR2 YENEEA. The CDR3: CASSPEGTSFGQFF. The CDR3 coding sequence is TGTGCCAGCAGCCCTGAAGGGACTAGCTTTGGGCAGTTCTTC.

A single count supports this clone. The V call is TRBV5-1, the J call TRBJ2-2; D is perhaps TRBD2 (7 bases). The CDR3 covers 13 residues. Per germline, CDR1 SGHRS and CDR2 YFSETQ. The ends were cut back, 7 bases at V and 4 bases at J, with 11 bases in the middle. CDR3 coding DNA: TGCGCCAGCGAAAGGGGGGGCACCGGGGAGCTGTTTTTT. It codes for CASERGGTGELFF.

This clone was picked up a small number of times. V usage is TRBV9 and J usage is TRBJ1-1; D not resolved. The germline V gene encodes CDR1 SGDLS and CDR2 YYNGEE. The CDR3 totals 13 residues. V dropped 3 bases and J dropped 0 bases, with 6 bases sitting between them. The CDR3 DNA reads TGTGCCAGCAGCGGACTAGTGAACACTGAAGCTTTCTTT. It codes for CASSGLVNTEAFF.

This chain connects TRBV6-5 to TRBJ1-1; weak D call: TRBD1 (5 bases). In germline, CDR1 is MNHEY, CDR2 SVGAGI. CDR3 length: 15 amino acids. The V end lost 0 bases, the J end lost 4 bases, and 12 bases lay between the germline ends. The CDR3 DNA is TGTGCCAGCAGTTACTCGACGGGGGTGAGCACTGAAGCTTTCTTT. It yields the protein CASSYSTGVSTEAFF.

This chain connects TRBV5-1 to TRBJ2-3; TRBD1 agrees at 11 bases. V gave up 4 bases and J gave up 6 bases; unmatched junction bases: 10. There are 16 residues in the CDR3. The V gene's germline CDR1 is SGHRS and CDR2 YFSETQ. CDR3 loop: CASSPGTGGSWDTQYF. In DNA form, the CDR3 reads TGCGCCAGCAGCCCCGGGACAGGGGGATCGTGGGATACGCAGTATTTT. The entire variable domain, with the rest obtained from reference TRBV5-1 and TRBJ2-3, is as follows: KAGVTQTPRYLIKTRGQQVTLSCSPISGHRSVSWYQQTPGQGLQFLFEYFSETQRNKGNFPGRFSGRQFSNSRSEMNVSTLELGDSALYLCASSPGTGGSWDTQYFGPGTRLTVL.

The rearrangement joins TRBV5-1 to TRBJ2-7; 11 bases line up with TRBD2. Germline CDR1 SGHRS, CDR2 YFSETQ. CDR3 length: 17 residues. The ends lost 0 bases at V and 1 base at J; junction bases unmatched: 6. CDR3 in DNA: TGCGCCAGCAGCTTGGCAGCCGGGACTAGCGGATCCTACGAGCAGTACTTC. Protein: CASSLAAGTSGSYEQYF.

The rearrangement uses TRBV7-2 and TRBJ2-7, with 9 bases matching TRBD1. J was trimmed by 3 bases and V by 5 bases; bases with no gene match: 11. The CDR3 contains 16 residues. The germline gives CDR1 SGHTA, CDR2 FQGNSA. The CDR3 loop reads CASSVYLGQGSYEQYF. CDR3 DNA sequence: TGTGCCAGCAGCGTATACCTCGGACAGGGGAGCTACGAGCAGTACTTC.

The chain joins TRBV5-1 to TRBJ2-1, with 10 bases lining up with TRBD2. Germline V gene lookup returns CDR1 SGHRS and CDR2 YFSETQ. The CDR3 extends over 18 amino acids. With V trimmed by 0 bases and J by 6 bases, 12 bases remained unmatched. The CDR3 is CASSLAKSSGSISNEQFF. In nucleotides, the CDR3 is TGCGCCAGCAGCTTGGCCAAGTCTAGCGGGAGCATCAGCAATGAGCAGTTCTTC.